This entry features one T cell receptor beta chain sequence. The antigen remains undetermined. This sample was taken from a study of monozygotic twins with cystic fibrosis. Study in general: With about 15 PCR cycles, barcoded libraries came from 3 to 3.5 micrograms of fragmented DNA. Overall study findings and caveats: The repertoire was suggested to be naive-dominated, clonality median around 0.0089. In 13 of 16 pairs, V gene usage was closest to the co-twin's. Monozygotic CF twins shared more identical nucleotide clonotypes than unrelated patients.

There are 13 residues in the CDR3. V shed 1 base and J shed 6 bases, with 10 bases lying between them. Germline-derived CDR1 and CDR2 are LGHNA and YSLEER. Sequencing used immunoSEQ multiplex PCR; TCRdb keeps in-frame clones, though not all of them. The sample lists about 15,000 clones, roughly 98% occurring once. V is TRBV4-3 and J is TRBJ2-7; D gene unclear. The sequenced material came from blood. This TCR was sampled from a girl aged 2 to 10 with cystic fibrosis. Here the CDR3 reads CASSQVGSSEQYF. DNA of the CDR3: TGCGCCAGCAGCCAAGTTGGATCGTCCGAGCAGTACTTC.